The 21 T cell receptor beta chains given below trace back to one sample, sequenced in a study of Ad26.COV2.S vaccination and SARS-CoV-2 variants. The repertoire was sequenced with immunoSEQ multiplex PCR; TCRdb's copy has only in-frame clones and lacks some. The sample includes 350,000 to 500,000 clones, about 90% of them seen just once. Treatment: some 19 received Ad26.COV2.S at low or high dose, single or two shots; roughly 5 received placebo; per-sample allocation not given. The study sampled participants on day 63 after the first vaccine or placebo injection. The source was peripheral blood, collected in a trial of Ad26.COV2.S vaccine versus placebo. The source of these receptors is a person aged 18-65 years who received the Ad26.COV2.S COVID-19 vaccine or a placebo.

The chain links TRBV4-3 to TRBJ2-2; D may be TRBD1 (6 bases). Germline V gene lookup returns CDR1 LGHNA and CDR2 YSLEER. Deletions cut 8 bases from V and 5 bases from J, with 12 bases between. The length of the CDR3 is 13 residues. CDR3 sequence (DNA): TGCGCCAGCGGAACCGGGACAACCGGGGAGCTGTTTTTT. Residues: CASGTGTTGELFF.

V is TRBV30 and J is TRBJ1-1; a weak D match, TRBD1 (5 bases). This CDR3 has 14 residues. Germline V gene sequence: CDR1 GTSNPN, CDR2 SVGIG (reference sequence). The V and J ends lost 3 bases and 7 bases respectively, with 18 bases between them. The CDR3 spells CAWRFPGGVYEAFF. As DNA, the CDR3 is TGTGCCTGGAGGTTCCCGGGGGGGGTCTATGAAGCTTTCTTT.

The chain carries TRBV5-5 and TRBJ2-7, with a tentative D call TRBD1 (5 bases). This CDR3 comprises 15 residues. Trimming shortened V by 2 bases and J by 1 base, and 13 bases separated the two germline ends. Per the germline V gene, CDR1 is SGHKS and CDR2 is YYEKEE (reference sequence). CDR3 in DNA: TGTGCCAGCAGCTTACTGTCAGGGCAATCCTACGAGCAGTACTTC. Its protein product is CASSLLSGQSYEQYF. Drawing the rest from reference TRBV5-5 and TRBJ2-7, the complete variable domain is DAGVTQSPTHLIKTRGQQVTLRCSPISGHKSVSWYQQVLGQGPQFIFQYYEKEERGRGNFPDRFSARQFPNYSSELNVNALLLGDSALYLCASSLLSGQSYEQYFGPGTRLTVT.

The rearrangement joins TRBV9 to TRBJ2-2, with a possible D match to TRBD2 (5 bases). V was shortened by 2 bases and J by 0 bases, with 23 bases between the two germline ends. This CDR3 region has 20 residues. Germline V gene lookup returns CDR1 SGDLS and CDR2 YYNGEE. This chain's CDR3 is CASSVSWRQEGSANTGELFF. The CDR3, as DNA: TGTGCCAGCAGCGTTTCGTGGCGGCAGGAAGGTAGCGCGAACACCGGGGAGCTGTTTTTT.

In DNA form, the CDR3 reads TGTGCCAGCACCTTGTCGGGACAGGGGAGAACCTACAATGAGCAGTTCTTC. Translating it yields CASTLSGQGRTYNEQFF. The chain employs TRBV27 and TRBJ2-1, with 10 nucleotides matching TRBD1. The CDR3 is made up of 17 amino acids. V gave up 7 bases and J gave up 2 bases; unmatched junction bases: 11. Looked up from germline, CDR1 is MNHEY and CDR2 is SMNVEV (reference sequence).

The V gene is TRBV5-1, the J gene TRBJ2-7; 9 bases fit TRBD2. Trimming cost V 4 bases and J 2 bases; bases outside gene matches: 4. Germline values: CDR1 SGHRS, CDR2 YFSETQ. The CDR3 has 14 amino acids. CDR3 nucleotide sequence: TGCGCCAGCAGCCCGGGACTAGCCGCCTACGAGCAGTACTTC. Its protein is CASSPGLAAYEQYF.

The gene calls are TRBV30 and TRBJ2-7; TRBD1 aligns across 11 bases. The CDR3 extends over 16 amino acids. With 0 bases clipped from V and 7 bases from J, the junction kept 11 bases outside the gene matches. Germline V gives CDR1 GTSNPN, CDR2 SVGIG (reference sequence). CDR3 DNA sequence: TGTGCCTGGAGTGTCGCCGGGACAGGGGGTTTGTGGGAGCAGTACTTC. It codes for CAWSVAGTGGLWEQYF.

The chain carries TRBV28 and TRBJ2-2; a possible D gene is TRBD1 (6 bases). This CDR3 spans 15 amino acids. Germline CDR1 reads MDHEN; CDR2 reads SYDVKM. The germline V and J ends were trimmed by 7 bases and 2 bases, with 14 bases remaining between them. The CDR3 nucleotides are TGTGCCAGCACCGAAGACAGGACAAACACCGGGGAGCTGTTTTTT. Translation: CASTEDRTNTGELFF.

The chain has TRBV2 and TRBJ2-3, with D perhaps given as TRBD1 or TRBD2 (5 bases each). Trimming left V 2 bases short and J 0 bases short, with 24 bases between. The CDR3 sequence is 20 residues long. Germline V gene sequence: CDR1 SNHLY, CDR2 FYNNEI. This CDR3 reads CASSERGGSGRWPSTDTQYF. CDR3 nucleotides: TGTGCCAGCAGTGAAAGAGGAGGCTCAGGGCGGTGGCCTAGCACAGATACGCAGTATTTT.

This clone was seen just once. The V gene is TRBV27, the J gene TRBJ2-1; TRBD2 matches 7 bases. V was pared by 8 bases and J by 0 bases, with 13 bases of the junction left unmatched. CDR1 and CDR2 from the germline V gene are MNHEY and SMNVEV (reference sequence). The CDR3 runs to 17 residues. The DNA for the CDR3 is TGTGCCAGCTGCAACCCGGCTAGCGGTGGCTCCTACAATGAGCAGTTCTTC. Translating it yields CASCNPASGGSYNEQFF.

The V call is TRBV20-1, the J call TRBJ1-1; D may be TRBD1 (6 bases). The CDR3 contains 10 residues. Germline loops: CDR1 DFQATT, CDR2 SNEGSKA (reference sequence). The CDR3 sequence is CSPDRREAFF. The CDR3 DNA reads as TGCAGCCCCGACAGGCGTGAAGCTTTCTTT.

The chain is built from TRBV29-1 and TRBJ2-5, with D perhaps matching TRBD1 or TRBD2 (5 bases each). Germline V gene lookup returns CDR1 SQVTM and CDR2 ANQGSEA. The CDR3 contains 12 residues. With 7 bases removed from V and 7 bases from J, the gap between germline ends came to 16 bases. CDR3 residues: CSASGTGGTQYF. CDR3 coding DNA: TGCAGCGCCTCCGGGACCGGAGGGACCCAGTACTTC.

The genes are TRBV4-1 and TRBJ2-5; either TRBD1 or TRBD2 may supply D (5 bases each). The CDR3 contains 15 residues. Trimming stripped 0 bases from V and 5 bases from J, with 13 bases between. Per germline, CDR1 MGHRA and CDR2 YSYEKL. This CDR3 is CASSQDSEGKETQYF. The CDR3 DNA sequence: TGCGCCAGCAGCCAAGATTCTGAGGGGAAGGAGACCCAGTACTTC.

The chain has TRBV28 and TRBJ2-1, with 8 nucleotides matching TRBD2. V was clipped by 8 bases and J by 8 bases; unmatched bases: 11. CDR3 length: 14 residues. The germline CDR1 and CDR2 sequences are MDHEN and SYDVKM. The CDR3 protein is CASLFRGGQDEQFF. The CDR3 bases are TGTGCCAGCCTTTTCCGGGGGGGCCAGGATGAGCAGTTCTTC.

The chain uses TRBV24-1 and TRBJ2-1, with unresolved D. Trimming pared 2 bases from V and 9 bases from J, leaving 10 bases between. Germline V CDR1 and CDR2: KGHDR, SFDVKD. This CDR3 has 13 residues. DNA for the CDR3: TGTGCCACCAGTGATTGGGGTATAGGTGAGCAGTTCTTC. Translation gives CATSDWGIGEQFF.

On this clone: The same CDR3 also results from other DNA sequences found in this sample. This chain uses TRBV28 with TRBJ2-7; D remains ambiguous. Germline CDR1 reads MDHEN; CDR2 reads SYDVKM. Between the trimmed V and J ends, which lost 6 bases and 2 bases, there was a span of 5 bases. The CDR3 spans 11 residues. CDR3: CASSQPYEQYF. In DNA form, the CDR3 reads TGTGCCAGCAGCCAGCCCTACGAGCAGTACTTC.

This clone is a singleton in its sample. The same CDR3 can be traced to other DNA sequences in this sample. This rearrangement joins TRBV12-3 or TRBV12-4 to TRBJ2-7; no clear D. Between the trimmed V and J ends, which lost 3 bases and 0 bases, there was a span of 6 bases. The CDR3 runs to 13 residues. CDR3 in DNA: TGTGCCAGCAGTTTTTCGAGCTCCTACGAGCAGTACTTC. It is translated as CASSFSSSYEQYF.

This clone was found once. V is TRBV7-2 and J is TRBJ2-5, with 8 bases aligning to TRBD2. V lost 4 bases and J lost 4; bases outside the gene matches: 14. This CDR3 has 17 amino acids. Looked up from germline, CDR1 is SGHTA and CDR2 is FQGNSA. The CDR3 here is CASSSTPPTSGVETQYF. DNA for the CDR3: TGTGCCAGCAGCTCTACACCTCCCACTAGCGGAGTAGAGACCCAGTACTTC. Full variable domain (missing parts from reference TRBV7-2 and TRBJ2-5): GAGVSQSPSNKVTEKGKDVELRCDPISGHTALYWYRQSLGQGLEFLIYFQGNSAPDKSGLPSDRFSAERTGGSVSTLTIQRTQQEDSAVYLCASSSTPPTSGVETQYFGPGTRLLVL.

In this sample, this clone turned up once. The chain has TRBV4-1 and TRBJ2-5; no clear D. V gave up 1 base and J gave up 2 bases, with 8 bases separating them. This CDR3 has 14 residues. CDR1 is MGHRA, CDR2 YSYEKL, per germline. The DNA of the CDR3 is TGCGCCAGCAGCCAAGCGGCAGGTCAAGAGACCCAGTACTTC. It codes for CASSQAAGQETQYF.

The chain employs TRBV2 and TRBJ2-3; D is perhaps TRBD2 (5 bases). The CDR3 totals 16 residues. The germline V gene encodes CDR1 SNHLY and CDR2 FYNNEI. The V end lost 3 bases, the J end lost 0 bases, and 13 bases lay between the germline ends. In nucleotides, the CDR3 is TGTGCCAGCAGTGACCCCCTAGCAAGTAGCACAGATACGCAGTATTTT. As protein: CASSDPLASSTDTQYF.

The CDR3 DNA sequence: TGTGCCAGCAGCCTCGGGACAGGGGTCGGGGCCAACGTCCTGACTTTC. It translates to CASSLGTGVGANVLTF. The rearrangement joins TRBV14 to TRBJ2-6; 10 positions match TRBD1. Germline-derived CDR1 and CDR2 are SGHDN and FVKESK. The CDR3 runs 16 residues. Losses at the gene ends were 4 bases for V and 4 bases for J; bases not matched to a gene: 4.